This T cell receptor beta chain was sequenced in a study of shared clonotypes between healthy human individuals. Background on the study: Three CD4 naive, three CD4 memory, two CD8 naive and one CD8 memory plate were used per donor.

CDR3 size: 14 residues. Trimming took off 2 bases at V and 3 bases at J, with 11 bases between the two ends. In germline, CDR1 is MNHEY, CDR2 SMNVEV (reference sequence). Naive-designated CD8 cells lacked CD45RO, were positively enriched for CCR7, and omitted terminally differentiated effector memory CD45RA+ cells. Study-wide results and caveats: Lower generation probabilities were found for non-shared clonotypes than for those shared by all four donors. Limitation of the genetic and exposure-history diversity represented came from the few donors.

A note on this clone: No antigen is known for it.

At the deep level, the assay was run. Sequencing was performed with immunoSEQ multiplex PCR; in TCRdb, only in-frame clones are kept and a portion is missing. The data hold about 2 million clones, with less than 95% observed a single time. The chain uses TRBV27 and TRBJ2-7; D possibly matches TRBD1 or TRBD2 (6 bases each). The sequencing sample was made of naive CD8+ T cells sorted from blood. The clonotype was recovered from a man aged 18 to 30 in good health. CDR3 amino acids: CASSLIGGHYEQYF. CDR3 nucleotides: TGTGCCAGCAGTTTAATTGGGGGGCACTACGAGCAGTACTTC.